One sample yielded the 17 T cell receptor beta chains listed below, sequenced in a study of blood T cell repertoires in COVID-19. Sequencing was performed with immunoSEQ multiplex PCR; in TCRdb, only in-frame clones are kept and a portion is missing. Among fewer than 350,000 clones, roughly 85% were seen once, and the ten largest hold around 2%. The sample comprised PBMCs or T cells enriched from blood (not recorded which). The receptors stem from a woman in her twenties or thirties who had been exposed to COVID-19.

The chain has TRBV6-1 and TRBJ1-2; TRBD1 aligns across 7 bases. The CDR3 has 18 amino acids. Germline CDR1 MNHNS, CDR2 SASEGT. J gave up 8 bases and V 4 bases, and 22 bases lay outside the gene matches. The CDR3 DNA sequence: TGTGCCAGCAGTGGGAGACTTCTCCTCTCCGGGACAGCCGTAGGCTACACCTTC. It is translated as CASSGRLLLSGTAVGYTF.

The chain combines TRBV28 with TRBJ2-1; 7 bases match TRBD2. Trimming at V came to 3 bases and at J to 4 bases, leaving 12 bases not matched to a gene. This CDR3 region has 17 residues. Germline loops: CDR1 MDHEN, CDR2 SYDVKM. CDR3 residues: CASSFGSASGLYNEQFF. Written as DNA, the CDR3 is TGTGCCAGCAGTTTCGGTTCCGCTAGCGGACTTTACAATGAGCAGTTCTTC.

This chain uses TRBV29-1 with TRBJ2-5, with unresolved D. This CDR3 comprises 12 residues. Germline V gene data show CDR1 as SQVTM and CDR2 as ANQGSEA. Trimming took off 6 bases at V and 5 bases at J, with 13 bases between the two ends. CDR3 loop: CSVGRGGETQYF. CDR3 bases: TGCAGCGTAGGTAGAGGTGGGGAGACCCAGTACTTC.

V is TRBV27 and J is TRBJ2-3; 9 positions agree with TRBD1. There are 16 residues in the CDR3. V gave up 5 bases and J gave up 4 bases; unmatched junction bases: 10. Germline loops: CDR1 MNHEY, CDR2 SMNVEV (reference sequence). In DNA, the CDR3 is TGTGCCAGCAGTCTCGACCGGGACAGGGTTCCAGATACGCAGTATTTT. Amino acid sequence: CASSLDRDRVPDTQYF.

The V call is TRBV2, the J call TRBJ2-1; 10 nucleotides align to TRBD2. The CDR3 has 16 residues. Germline loops: CDR1 SNHLY, CDR2 FYNNEI. After removal of 5 bases from V and 3 bases from J, the junction contained 7 bases not matched to a gene. The CDR3 nucleotides are TGTGCCAGCAGTCAAACCTTAGCGGGGGGCTACAATGAGCAGTTCTTC. Translation gives CASSQTLAGGYNEQFF.

The V gene is TRBV4-1, the J gene TRBJ1-1, with a possible D match to TRBD1 (6 bases). The germline V gene encodes CDR1 MGHRA and CDR2 YSYEKL. CDR3 length: 15 residues. V was pared by 0 bases and J by 1 base, with 9 bases between. CDR3 in amino acids: CASSQDGRGNTEAFF. The CDR3 bases are TGCGCCAGCAGCCAAGATGGCAGGGGGAACACTGAAGCTTTCTTT.

V usage is TRBV27 and J usage is TRBJ2-3; D is perhaps TRBD1 (5 bases). The V gene's germline CDR1 is MNHEY and CDR2 SMNVEV (reference sequence). V dropped 3 bases and J dropped 6 bases, with 13 bases sitting between them. The CDR3 sequence is 14 residues long. The chain's CDR3 is CASSFGQGWDTQYF. For the CDR3, the DNA is TGTGCCAGCAGTTTTGGGCAGGGTTGGGATACGCAGTATTTT.

Turning to this clone: Germline and junction disagree at one end, which may indicate a read error. The chain carries TRBV13 and TRBJ1-1; D uncertain. Germline CDR1 is PRHDT and CDR2 is FYEKMQ (reference sequence). This CDR3 has 11 residues. The CDR3, as DNA: TGTGCCAGCAGCTTCCTGAGGTTTAGCGTTTTT. Translating it yields CASSFLRFSVF.

V usage is TRBV18 and J usage is TRBJ2-2; 9 bases are a match to TRBD2. J was trimmed by 5 bases and V by 0 bases; bases with no gene match: 7. The CDR3 runs to 17 residues. From germline, CDR1 is KGHSH and CDR2 LQKENI. The CDR3 loop reads CASSPPIAGGRTGELFF. The CDR3 coding sequence is TGTGCCAGCTCACCACCGATCGCGGGGGGGCGGACCGGGGAGCTGTTTTTT. Drawing the rest from reference TRBV18 and TRBJ2-2, the complete variable domain is NAGVMQNPRHLVRRRGQEARLRCSPMKGHSHVYWYRQLPEEGLKFMVYLQKENIIDESGMPKERFSAEFPKEGPSILRIQQVVRGDSAAYFCASSPPIAGGRTGELFFGEGSRLTVL.

The chain carries TRBV27 and TRBJ2-2, with D uncertain. Trimming pared 5 bases from V and 5 bases from J, leaving 12 bases between. Germline loops: CDR1 MNHEY, CDR2 SMNVEV (reference sequence). This CDR3 has 14 amino acids. The CDR3 here is CASSLTWRTGELFF. The CDR3 DNA follows: TGTGCCAGCAGTCTAACCTGGCGGACCGGGGAGCTGTTTTTT.

The gene calls are TRBV7-3 and TRBJ2-1, with TRBD2 matching over 8 bases. Per the germline V gene, CDR1 is SGHTA and CDR2 is FQGTGA. The ends lost 10 bases at V and 6 bases at J; junction bases unmatched: 11. The CDR3 runs to 14 residues. The CDR3 protein is CATADERESNEQFF. The CDR3 coding sequence is TGTGCCACAGCCGACGAGCGGGAGAGCAATGAGCAGTTCTTC.

The rearrangement joins TRBV7-2 to TRBJ1-1, with D possibly TRBD1 on 6 matching bases. Germline V gene data show CDR1 as SGHTA and CDR2 as FQGNSA. The CDR3 is 13 residues long. V was cut by 5 bases and J by 7 bases, with 14 bases left in between. This CDR3 reads CASSVTGWYEAFF. CDR3 sequence (DNA): TGTGCCAGCAGCGTTACAGGGTGGTATGAAGCTTTCTTT.

CDR3 nucleotides: TGTGCCAGCAGCGGACAGGGCAACACTGAAGCTTTCTTT. Translation: CASSGQGNTEAFF. The J gene is TRBJ1-1, the V gene TRBV6-5, with 8 nucleotides matching TRBD1. Germline CDR1 MNHEY, CDR2 SVGAGI. Unmatched junction bases numbered 2, after V lost 6 bases and J lost 2 bases. There are 13 residues in the CDR3.

The chain recombines TRBV19 with TRBJ1-1; 10 nucleotides line up with TRBD1. Per the germline V gene, CDR1 is LNHDA and CDR2 is SQIVND (reference sequence). With V trimmed by 3 bases and J by 2 bases, 6 bases remained unmatched. The CDR3 runs to 16 residues. The CDR3 nucleotides are TGTGCCAGTAGTATGGGACAGGGGCAGCCCAACACTGAAGCTTTCTTT. Protein product: CASSMGQGQPNTEAFF.

The table lists this clone with a count of one. The chain couples TRBV7-9 to TRBJ2-1, with TRBD2 identical over 13 bases. The V gene's germline CDR1 is SEHNR and CDR2 FQNEAQ (reference sequence). This CDR3 has 16 residues. Unmatched junction bases numbered 2, after V lost 1 base and J lost 5 bases. Here the CDR3 reads CASSLVGTSGDNEQFF. The CDR3 DNA reads as TGTGCCAGCAGCTTAGTAGGGACTAGCGGGGACAATGAGCAGTTCTTC.

The chain has TRBV7-2 and TRBJ1-1, with D possibly matching TRBD1 (5 bases). Deletions cut 3 bases from V and 2 bases from J, with 10 bases between. CDR1 and CDR2 (germline): SGHTA, FQGNSA. This CDR3 contains 14 residues. The DNA for the CDR3 is TGTGCCAGCAGCTTTTCAGGGCGAAACACTGAAGCTTTCTTT. This gives the protein CASSFSGRNTEAFF.

The genes are TRBV5-1 and TRBJ2-1; 9 bases are shared with TRBD2. V lost 0 bases and J lost 2; bases outside the gene matches: 12. The CDR3 is 19 amino acids. The V gene's germline CDR1 is SGHRS and CDR2 YFSETQ. CDR3 nucleotide sequence: TGCGCCAGCAGCTTGGTTCCCCAGCGGGAGGCATCTACCTACAATGAGCAGTTCTTC. Protein: CASSLVPQREASTYNEQFF. The whole variable domain, filled in from reference TRBV5-1 and TRBJ2-1, reads KAGVTQTPRYLIKTRGQQVTLSCSPISGHRSVSWYQQTPGQGLQFLFEYFSETQRNKGNFPGRFSGRQFSNSRSEMNVSTLELGDSALYLCASSLVPQREASTYNEQFFGPGTRLTVL.